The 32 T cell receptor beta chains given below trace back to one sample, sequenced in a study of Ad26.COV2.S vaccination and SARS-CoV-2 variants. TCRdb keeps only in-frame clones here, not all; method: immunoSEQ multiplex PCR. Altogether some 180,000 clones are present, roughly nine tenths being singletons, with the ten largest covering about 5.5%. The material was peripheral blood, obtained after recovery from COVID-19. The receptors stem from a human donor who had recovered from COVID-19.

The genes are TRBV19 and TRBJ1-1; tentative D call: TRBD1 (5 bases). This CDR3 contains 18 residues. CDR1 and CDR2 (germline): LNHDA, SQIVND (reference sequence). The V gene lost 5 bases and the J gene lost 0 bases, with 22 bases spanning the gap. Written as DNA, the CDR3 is TGTGCCAGTAGTCCCAACCAGGGTAAGTTTCTACTGAACACTGAAGCTTTCTTT. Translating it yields CASSPNQGKFLLNTEAFF. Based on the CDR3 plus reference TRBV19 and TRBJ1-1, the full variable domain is DGGITQSPKYLFRKEGQNVTLSCEQNLNHDAMYWYRQDPGQGLRLIYYSQIVNDFQKGDIAEGYSVSREKKESFPLTVTSAQKNPTAFYLCASSPNQGKFLLNTEAFFGQGTRLTVV.

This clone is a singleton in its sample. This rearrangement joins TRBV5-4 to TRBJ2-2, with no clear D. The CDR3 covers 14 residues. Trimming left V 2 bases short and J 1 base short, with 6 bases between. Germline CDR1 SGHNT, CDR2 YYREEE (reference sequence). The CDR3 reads CASSLEENTGELFF. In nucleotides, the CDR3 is TGTGCCAGCAGCTTAGAGGAGAACACCGGGGAGCTGTTTTTT. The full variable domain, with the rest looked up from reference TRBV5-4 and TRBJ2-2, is ETGVTQSPTHLIKTRGQQVTLRCSSQSGHNTVSWYQQALGQGPQFIFQYYREEENGRGNFPPRFSGLQFPNYSSELNVNALELDDSALYLCASSLEENTGELFFGEGSRLTVL.

CDR3: CASSLNSPANVLTF. CDR3 nucleotides: TGTGCCAGCAGCTTAAATTCTCCGGCCAACGTCCTGACTTTC. The chain recombines TRBV7-2 with TRBJ2-6; D is uncertain. V lost 2 bases and J lost 6, with 8 bases in between. This CDR3 region has 14 residues. Germline V gene data show CDR1 as SGHTA and CDR2 as FQGNSA.

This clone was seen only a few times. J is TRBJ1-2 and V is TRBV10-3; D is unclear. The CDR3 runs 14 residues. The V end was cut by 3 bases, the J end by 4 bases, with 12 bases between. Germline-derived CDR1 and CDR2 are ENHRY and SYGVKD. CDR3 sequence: CAISESRARYGYTF. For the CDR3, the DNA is TGTGCCATCAGTGAATCAAGGGCTCGCTATGGCTACACCTTC.

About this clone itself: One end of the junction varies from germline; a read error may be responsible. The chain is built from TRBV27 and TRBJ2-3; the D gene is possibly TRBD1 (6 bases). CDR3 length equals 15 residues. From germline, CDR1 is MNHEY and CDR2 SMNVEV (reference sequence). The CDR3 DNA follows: TGTGCCAGCACTTTATTAGGGGGTGGGGCAGATACGCAGTATTTT. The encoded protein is CASTLLGGGADTQYF.

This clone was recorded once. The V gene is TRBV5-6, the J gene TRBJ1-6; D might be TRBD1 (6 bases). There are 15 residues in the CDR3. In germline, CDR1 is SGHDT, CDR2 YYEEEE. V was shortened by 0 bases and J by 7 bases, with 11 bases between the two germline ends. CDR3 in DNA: TGTGCCAGCAGCTTGGATGGGGGCTGGAATTCACCCCTCCACTTT. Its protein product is CASSLDGGWNSPLHF.

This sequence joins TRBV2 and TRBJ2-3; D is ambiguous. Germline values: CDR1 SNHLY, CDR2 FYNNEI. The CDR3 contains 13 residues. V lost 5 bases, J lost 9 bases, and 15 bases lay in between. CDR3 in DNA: TGTGCCAGCAGTTATTCTCCCGGATCGACGCAGTATTTT. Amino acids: CASSYSPGSTQYF. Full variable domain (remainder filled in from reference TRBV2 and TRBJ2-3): EPEVTQTPSHQVTQMGQEVILRCVPISNHLYFYWYRQILGQKVEFLVSFYNNEISEKSEIFDDQFSVERPDGSNFTLKIRSTKLEDSAMYFCASSYSPGSTQYFGPGTRLTVL.

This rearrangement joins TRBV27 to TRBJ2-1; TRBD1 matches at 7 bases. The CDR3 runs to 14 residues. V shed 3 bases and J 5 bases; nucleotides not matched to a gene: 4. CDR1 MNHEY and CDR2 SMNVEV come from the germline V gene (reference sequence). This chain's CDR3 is CASSFDRANNEQFF. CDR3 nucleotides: TGTGCCAGCAGTTTCGACAGGGCTAACAATGAGCAGTTCTTC.

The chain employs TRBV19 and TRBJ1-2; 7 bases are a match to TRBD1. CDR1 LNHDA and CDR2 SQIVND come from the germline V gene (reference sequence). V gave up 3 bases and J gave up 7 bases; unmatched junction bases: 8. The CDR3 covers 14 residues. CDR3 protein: CASSMNWAGGGYTF. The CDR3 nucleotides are TGTGCCAGTAGTATGAACTGGGCAGGGGGTGGCTACACCTTC.

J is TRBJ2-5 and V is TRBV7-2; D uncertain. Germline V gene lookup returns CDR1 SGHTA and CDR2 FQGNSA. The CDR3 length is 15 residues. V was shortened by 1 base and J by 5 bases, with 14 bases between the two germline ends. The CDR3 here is CASSLVWESWETQYF. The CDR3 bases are TGTGCCAGCAGCTTAGTATGGGAATCCTGGGAGACCCAGTACTTC.

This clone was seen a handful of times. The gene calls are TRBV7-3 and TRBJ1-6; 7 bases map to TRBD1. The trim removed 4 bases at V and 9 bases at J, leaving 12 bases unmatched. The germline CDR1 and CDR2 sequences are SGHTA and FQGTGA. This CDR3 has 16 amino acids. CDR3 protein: CASSSYRGRVASPLHF. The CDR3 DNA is TGTGCCAGCAGCTCCTACAGGGGAAGAGTCGCTTCACCCCTCCACTTT.

The CDR3 DNA reads as TGCGCCAGCAGGGCGACAGGGTTGGAGACCCAGTACTTC. Residues: CASRATGLETQYF. This chain joins TRBV5-1 and TRBJ2-5; 7 bases map to TRBD1. Trimming at V came to 5 bases and at J to 5 bases, leaving 6 bases not matched to a gene. This CDR3 is 13 amino acids long. CDR1 is SGHRS and CDR2 is YFSETQ in the germline V gene.

The CDR3, as DNA: TGTGCCAGCACCACCAAGAGCGATGAGCAGTTCTTC. It yields the protein CASTTKSDEQFF. The chain recombines TRBV7-9 with TRBJ2-1; D unclear. Germline V lookup: CDR1 SEHNR, CDR2 FQNEAQ (reference sequence). The V end lost 7 bases, the J end lost 8 bases, and 12 bases lay between the germline ends. The CDR3 spans 12 residues.

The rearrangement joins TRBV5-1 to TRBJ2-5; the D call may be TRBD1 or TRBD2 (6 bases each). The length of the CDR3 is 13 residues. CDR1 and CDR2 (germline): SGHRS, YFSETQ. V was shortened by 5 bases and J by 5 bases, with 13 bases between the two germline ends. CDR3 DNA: TGCGCCAGCAGTCGAGGGGGGACGGAGACCCAGTACTTC. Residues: CASSRGGTETQYF.

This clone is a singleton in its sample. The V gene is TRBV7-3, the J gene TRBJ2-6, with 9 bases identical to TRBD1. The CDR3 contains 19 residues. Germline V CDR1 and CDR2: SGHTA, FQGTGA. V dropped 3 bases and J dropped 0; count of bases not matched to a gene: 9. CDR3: CASSLYAGQGSSGANVLTF. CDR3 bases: TGTGCCAGCAGCTTGTACGCGGGACAGGGTTCCTCTGGGGCCAACGTCCTGACTTTC.

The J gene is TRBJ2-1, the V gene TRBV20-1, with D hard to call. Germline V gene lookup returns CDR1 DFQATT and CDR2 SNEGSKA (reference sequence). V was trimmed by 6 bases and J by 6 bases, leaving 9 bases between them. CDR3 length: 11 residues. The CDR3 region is CSAGGGNEQFF. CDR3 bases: TGCAGTGCCGGCGGTGGCAATGAGCAGTTCTTC.

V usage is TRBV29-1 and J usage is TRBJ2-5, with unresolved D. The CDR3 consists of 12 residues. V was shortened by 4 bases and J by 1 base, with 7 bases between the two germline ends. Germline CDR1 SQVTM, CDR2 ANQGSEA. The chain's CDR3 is CSVGRAQETQYF. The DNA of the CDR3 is TGCAGCGTTGGAAGGGCCCAAGAGACCCAGTACTTC.

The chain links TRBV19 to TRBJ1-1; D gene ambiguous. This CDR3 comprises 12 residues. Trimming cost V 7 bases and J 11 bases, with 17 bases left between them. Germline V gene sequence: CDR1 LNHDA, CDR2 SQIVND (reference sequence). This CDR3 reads CASTHGSRWAFF. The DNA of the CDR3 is TGTGCCAGTACCCATGGGAGCAGGTGGGCTTTCTTT.

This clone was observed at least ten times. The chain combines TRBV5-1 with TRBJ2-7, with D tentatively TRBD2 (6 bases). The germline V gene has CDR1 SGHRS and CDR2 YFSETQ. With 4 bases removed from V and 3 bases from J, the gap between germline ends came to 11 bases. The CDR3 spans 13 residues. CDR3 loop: CASSPRGSYEQYF. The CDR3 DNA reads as TGCGCCAGCAGCCCCCGGGGGAGCTACGAGCAGTACTTC.

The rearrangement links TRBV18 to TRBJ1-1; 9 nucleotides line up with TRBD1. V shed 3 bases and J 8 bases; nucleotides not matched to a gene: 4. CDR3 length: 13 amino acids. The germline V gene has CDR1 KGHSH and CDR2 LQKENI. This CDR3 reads CASSPDRGTEAFF. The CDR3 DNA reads TGTGCCAGCTCACCGGACAGGGGAACGGAAGCTTTCTTT.

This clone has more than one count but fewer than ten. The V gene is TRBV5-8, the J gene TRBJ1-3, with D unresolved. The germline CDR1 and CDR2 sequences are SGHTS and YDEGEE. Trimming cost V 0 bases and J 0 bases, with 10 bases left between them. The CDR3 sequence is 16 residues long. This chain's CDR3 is CASSLGLSSSGNTIYF. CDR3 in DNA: TGTGCCAGCAGCTTGGGACTTTCGTCCTCTGGAAACACCATATATTTT. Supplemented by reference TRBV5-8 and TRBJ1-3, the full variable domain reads EAGVTQSPTHLIKTRGQQATLRCSPISGHTSVYWYQQALGLGLQFLLWYDEGEERNRGNFPPRFSGRQFPNYSSELNVNALELEDSALYLCASSLGLSSSGNTIYFGEGSWLTVV.

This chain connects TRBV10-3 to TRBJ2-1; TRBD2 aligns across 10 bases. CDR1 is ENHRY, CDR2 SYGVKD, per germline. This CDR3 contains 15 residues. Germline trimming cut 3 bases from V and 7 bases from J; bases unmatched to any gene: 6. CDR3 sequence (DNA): TGTGCCATCAGTGATCGGACTAGCGGAGGAAATGAGCAGTTCTTC. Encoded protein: CAISDRTSGGNEQFF.

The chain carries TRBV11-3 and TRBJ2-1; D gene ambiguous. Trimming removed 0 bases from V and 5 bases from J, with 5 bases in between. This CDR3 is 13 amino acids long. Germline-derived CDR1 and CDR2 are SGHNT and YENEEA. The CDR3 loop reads CASSLDFNNEQFF. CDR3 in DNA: TGTGCCAGCAGCTTAGACTTCAACAATGAGCAGTTCTTC.

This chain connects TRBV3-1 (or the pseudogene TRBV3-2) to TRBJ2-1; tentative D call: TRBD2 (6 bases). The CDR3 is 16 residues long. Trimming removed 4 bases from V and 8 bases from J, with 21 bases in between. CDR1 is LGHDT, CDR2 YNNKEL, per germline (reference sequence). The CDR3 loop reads CASSPPGGGPWDEQFF. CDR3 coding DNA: TGTGCCAGCAGCCCCCCCGGGGGAGGCCCCTGGGATGAGCAGTTCTTC.

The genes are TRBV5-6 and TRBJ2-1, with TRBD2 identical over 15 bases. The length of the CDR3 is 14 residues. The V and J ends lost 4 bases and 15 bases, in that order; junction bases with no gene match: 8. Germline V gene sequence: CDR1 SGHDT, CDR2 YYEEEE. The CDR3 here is CASSAPGLAGGRFF. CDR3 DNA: TGTGCCAGCAGCGCGCCGGGACTAGCGGGAGGAAGGTTCTTC.

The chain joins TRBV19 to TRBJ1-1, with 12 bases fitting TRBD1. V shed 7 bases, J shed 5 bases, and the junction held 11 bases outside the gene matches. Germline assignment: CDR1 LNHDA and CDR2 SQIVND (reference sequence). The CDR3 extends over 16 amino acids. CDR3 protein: CASTFGTGGQGTEAFF. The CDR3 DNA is TGTGCCAGTACCTTCGGGACAGGGGGCCAAGGGACTGAAGCTTTCTTT.

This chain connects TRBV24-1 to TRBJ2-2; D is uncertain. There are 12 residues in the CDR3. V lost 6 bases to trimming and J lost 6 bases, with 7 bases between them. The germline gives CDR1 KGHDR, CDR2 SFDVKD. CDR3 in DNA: TGTGCCACCAGTCGTTTACCCGGGGAGCTGTTTTTT. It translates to CATSRLPGELFF.

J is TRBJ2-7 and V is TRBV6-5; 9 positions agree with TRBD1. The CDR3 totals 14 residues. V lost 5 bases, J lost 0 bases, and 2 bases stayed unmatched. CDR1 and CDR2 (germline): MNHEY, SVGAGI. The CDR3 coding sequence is TGTGCCAGCAGTCACAGGGGGCACTCCTACGAGCAGTACTTC. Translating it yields CASSHRGHSYEQYF.

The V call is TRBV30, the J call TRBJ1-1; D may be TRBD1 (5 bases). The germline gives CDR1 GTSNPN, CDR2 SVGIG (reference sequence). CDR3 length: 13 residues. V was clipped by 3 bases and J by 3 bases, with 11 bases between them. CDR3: CAWSPRTYTEAFF. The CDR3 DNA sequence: TGTGCCTGGAGCCCTCGGACATACACTGAAGCTTTCTTT. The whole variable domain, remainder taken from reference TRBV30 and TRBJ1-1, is SQTIHQWPATLVQPVGSPLSLECTVEGTSNPNLYWYRQAAGRGLQLLFYSVGIGQISSEVPQNLSASRPQDRQFILSSKKLLLSDSGFYLCAWSPRTYTEAFFGQGTRLTVV.

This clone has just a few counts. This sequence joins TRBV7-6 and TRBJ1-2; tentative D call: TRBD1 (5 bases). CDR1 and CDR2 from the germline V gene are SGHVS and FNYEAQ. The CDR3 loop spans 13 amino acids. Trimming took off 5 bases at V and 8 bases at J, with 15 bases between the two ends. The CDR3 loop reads CASSLQERGGYTF. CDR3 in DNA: TGTGCCAGCAGCCTACAGGAACGGGGAGGCTACACCTTC.

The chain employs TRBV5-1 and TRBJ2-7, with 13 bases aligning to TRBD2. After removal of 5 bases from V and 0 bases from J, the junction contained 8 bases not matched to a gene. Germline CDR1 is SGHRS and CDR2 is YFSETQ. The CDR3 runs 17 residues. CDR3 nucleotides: TGCGCCAGCAGTTTACGACTAGCGGGAGGACTCTCCTACGAGCAGTACTTC. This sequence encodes CASSLRLAGGLSYEQYF.

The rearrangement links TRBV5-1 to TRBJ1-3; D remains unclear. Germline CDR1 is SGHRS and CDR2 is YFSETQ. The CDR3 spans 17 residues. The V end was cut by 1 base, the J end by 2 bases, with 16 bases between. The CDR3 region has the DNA TGCGCCAGCAGCTTGAAATCGGGGAGCCTTACTGGAAACACCATATATTTT. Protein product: CASSLKSGSLTGNTIYF.